These 14 T cell receptor beta chains came from one sample sequenced in a study of beta chain features in type 1 diabetes. Since all of the isolated RNA was reverse transcribed, expressed TCRB transcripts were what got sequenced. TCRdb's copy holds only in-frame clones and misses some; the assay was immunoSEQ multiplex PCR. The table shows more than 300,000 clones, with roughly 16% occurring only once. The sequenced material came from naive CD4+ T cells from blood. The receptors were sampled from a woman between 18 and 29 years old in good health.

The table lists this clone with a few counts. The genes are TRBV9 and TRBJ2-7, with 7 bases that match TRBD1. Germline V CDR1 and CDR2: SGDLS, YYNGEE. This CDR3 is built from 17 residues. Trimming at V came to 4 bases and at J to 2 bases, leaving 15 bases not matched to a gene. The CDR3 spells CASSLGGPGQSPYEQYF. The CDR3, as DNA: TGTGCCAGCAGCTTAGGGGGACCGGGACAGTCACCCTACGAGCAGTACTTC.

This chain uses TRBV28 with TRBJ1-2; 7 positions agree with TRBD1. CDR3 size: 14 residues. Germline lookup yields CDR1 MDHEN and CDR2 SYDVKM. Trimming at V came to 6 bases and at J to 4 bases, leaving 8 bases not matched to a gene. The CDR3 bases are TGTGCCAGCAGGTCCCAGGGGGTTGGCTATGGCTACACCTTC. Its protein product is CASRSQGVGYGYTF.

This rearrangement joins TRBV4-2 to TRBJ1-5; TRBD1 aligns across 8 bases. Trimming removed 7 bases from V and 5 bases from J; junction bases left unmatched: 10. Germline V lookup: CDR1 LGHNA, CDR2 YNFKEQ. This CDR3 spans 15 amino acids. For the CDR3, the DNA is TGTGCCAGCAAAACCGGACAGGGAGGGGATCAGCCCCAGCATTTT. Translation gives CASKTGQGGDQPQHF.

This clone turned up a few times. The V and J genes are TRBV2 and TRBJ1-4; 7 bases are a match to TRBD1. Trimming removed 6 bases from V and 5 bases from J; junction bases left unmatched: 6. This CDR3 comprises 14 residues. CDR1 and CDR2 (germline): SNHLY, FYNNEI. DNA for the CDR3: TGTGCCAGCAGAGTAACAGGGGTCAATGAAAAACTGTTTTTT. It yields the protein CASRVTGVNEKLFF.

CDR3 residues: CAWSRVAYNEQFF. In nucleotides, the CDR3 is TGTGCCTGGAGCCGCGTGGCCTACAATGAGCAGTTCTTC. The chain is built from TRBV30 and TRBJ2-1, with D unclear. CDR1 is GTSNPN and CDR2 is SVGIG in the germline V gene (reference sequence). This CDR3 is 13 amino acids long. Trimming took 3 bases from V and 2 from J, leaving 8 bases between them.

The chain combines TRBV5-1 with TRBJ1-5; tentatively, D is TRBD1 (6 bases). The V gene lost 0 bases and the J gene lost 7 bases, with 8 bases spanning the gap. Germline V gives CDR1 SGHRS, CDR2 YFSETQ. The CDR3 loop spans 13 amino acids. In DNA form, the CDR3 reads TGCGCCAGCAGCTTGGACAGGGAACAGCCCCAGCATTTT. It codes for CASSLDREQPQHF.

Only a few counts were recorded for this clone. The chain uses TRBV7-3 and TRBJ2-2, with D unclear. Germline loops: CDR1 SGHTA, CDR2 FQGTGA. There are 14 residues in the CDR3. V was pared by 1 base and J by 3 bases, with 6 bases between. CDR3: CASSLSRDTGELFF. CDR3 DNA sequence: TGTGCCAGCAGCTTAAGCCGGGACACCGGGGAGCTGTTTTTT. Looking up the rest from reference TRBV7-3 and TRBJ2-2 gives the full variable domain: GAGVSQTPSNKVTEKGKYVELRCDPISGHTALYWYRQSLGQGPEFLIYFQGTGAADDSGLPNDRFFAVRPEGSVSTLKIQRTERGDSAVYLCASSLSRDTGELFFGEGSRLTVL.

The rearrangement links TRBV7-9 to TRBJ2-1; 8 bases are shared with TRBD2. The CDR3 sequence is 15 residues long. V lost 5 bases, J lost 8 bases, and 11 bases stayed unmatched. Germline CDR1 is SEHNR and CDR2 is FQNEAQ (reference sequence). The CDR3 nucleotides are TGTGCCAGCAGCCCGATAGCGGGAACGGGCTATGAGCAGTTCTTC. This translates into CASSPIAGTGYEQFF. The full variable domain, its missing parts supplied by reference TRBV7-9 and TRBJ2-1, is DTGVSQNPRHKITKRGQNVTFRCDPISEHNRLYWYRQTLGQGPEFLTYFQNEAQLEKSRLLSDRFSAERPKGSFSTLEIQRTEQGDSAMYLCASSPIAGTGYEQFFGPGTRLTVL.

This clone showed up just a few times. J is TRBJ2-3 and V is TRBV4-1; TRBD1 matches 7 bases. The junction had 16 bases not matched to a gene; V was cut back by 4 bases and J by 6 bases. The CDR3 runs to 17 residues. Germline V CDR1 and CDR2: MGHRA, YSYEKL. For the CDR3, the DNA is TGCGCCAGCAGCCCTCAGGCGGCAGGGGGTCCTCAGGATACGCAGTATTTT. Translation: CASSPQAAGGPQDTQYF.

The V and J genes are TRBV21-1 and TRBJ2-1; TRBD2 is the table's D call and was not checked against the DNA. TRBV21-1 constitutes a pseudogene. The CDR3 has 18 residues. The DNA for the CDR3 is TGTGCCAGCAGCAAAGGGAGTCTAGGAGCGGAGTCCTACAATGAGCAGTTCTTC. The encoded protein is CASSKGSLGAESYNEQFF.

Note on this clone: The same CDR3 is also encoded by other DNA sequences in this sample. Here the CDR3 DNA reads TGCGCCAGCAGCCCGGGAGGGACCTACGAGCAGTACTTC. This translates into CASSPGGTYEQYF. The V call is TRBV5-1, the J call TRBJ2-7; 8 bases are shared with TRBD2. V lost 4 bases to trimming and J lost 2 bases; unmatched junction nucleotides: 2. The germline V gene has CDR1 SGHRS and CDR2 YFSETQ. The CDR3 spans 13 residues. Variable domain in full (rest from reference TRBV5-1 and TRBJ2-7): KAGVTQTPRYLIKTRGQQVTLSCSPISGHRSVSWYQQTPGQGLQFLFEYFSETQRNKGNFPGRFSGRQFSNSRSEMNVSTLELGDSALYLCASSPGGTYEQYFGPGTRLTVT.

The chain uses TRBV5-1 and TRBJ1-2; tentatively, D is TRBD1 (5 bases). Trimming shortened V by 4 bases and J by 0 bases, and 19 bases separated the two germline ends. The CDR3 consists of 17 residues. Germline CDR1 SGHRS, CDR2 YFSETQ. CDR3 in DNA: TGCGCCAGCAGCCCCAGGGAAATCCGTCCTTCTAACTATGGCTACACCTTC. It encodes CASSPREIRPSNYGYTF.

The chain is built from TRBV7-3 and TRBJ1-1; D unresolved. This CDR3 has 14 residues. Trimming removed 5 bases from V and 3 bases from J, with 13 bases in between. Germline CDR1 reads SGHTA; CDR2 reads FQGTGA. CDR3 nucleotide sequence: TGTGCCAGCAGCAGTAACGGGTTCGACACTGAAGCTTTCTTT. It is translated as CASSSNGFDTEAFF.

This clone occurred a few times. The rearrangement joins TRBV29-1 to TRBJ2-4, with D possibly being TRBD2 (7 bases). The germline V gene has CDR1 SQVTM and CDR2 ANQGSEA. The CDR3 loop spans 16 amino acids. V lost 3 bases and J 2 bases, leaving 17 bases between the germline ends. CDR3 nucleotide sequence: TGCAGCGTTGAGGGAGGGGGAGAAGGGACCAAAAACATTCAGTACTTC. This sequence encodes CSVEGGGEGTKNIQYF.